Reported below is one T cell receptor beta chain. The sample is drawn from a study of T cells in localized non-small cell lung cancer. Sequenced by immunoSEQ multiplex PCR; TCRdb stores in-frame clones only, minus some. In the table there are over a thousand clones, less than 40% of which are singletons. Germline loops: CDR1 SGDLS, CDR2 YYNGEE. CDR3 length equals 17 residues. V dropped 0 bases and J dropped 8 bases, with 23 bases sitting between them. This chain joins TRBV9 and TRBJ1-2, with D tentatively TRBD1 (6 bases). Sequenced material: normal lung tissue next to the tumor, taken before any cancer treatment. The sequence was obtained from a woman aged 40-75 years with stage I lung adenocarcinoma. CDR3 coding DNA: TGTGCCAGCAGCGTAGGGGAGGGGGGCGCCCAGCTTGGCGGCTACACCTTC. This sequence encodes CASSVGEGGAQLGGYTF.